This T cell receptor beta chain was profiled in a study of T cells in Graves' hyperthyroidism and ophthalmopathy. Broader study findings: Clonotypes that were expanded in thyroid above 0.001 mostly appeared in blood too.

It was considered stable Graves' hyperthyroidism when ophthalmopathy did not progress within 18 months. The study excluded patients with uncontrolled infection, other autoimmune disease, pregnancy or lactation. About this clonotype itself: Its target is not known. A junction boundary mismatches the germline segment, possibly from a read error.

From RNA transcripts, TCR beta CDR3 regions were amplified. First-round RT-PCR of the TCR CDR3 relied on the HTBI primer set. TCRdb fed the multiplex PCR reads into MiXCR, producing one record per CDR3 protein. The table includes 550,000 to 600,000 distinct CDR3 sequences, approximately 15% detected once. The CDR3 runs to 18 residues. Per germline, CDR1 SSHAT and CDR2 FNYEAQ (reference sequence). The V and J genes are TRBV7-7 and TRBJ2-5; 12 positions match TRBD2. The specimen sequenced was blood. The TCR originated in a woman under 30 with Graves' hyperthyroidism. CDR3: CASSLAPGLAGRRETQYF. The CDR3 DNA reads as TGTGCTAGCAGCTTAGCCCCTGGACTAGCGGGGCGACGGGAGACCCAGTACTTC. Supplemented by reference TRBV7-7 and TRBJ2-5, the full variable domain reads GAGVSQSPRYKVTKRGQDVTLRCDPISSHATLYWYQQALGQGPEFLTYFNYEAQPDKSGLPSDRFSAERPEGSISTLTIQRTEQRDSAMYRCASSLAPGLAGRRETQYFGPGTRLLVL.